The 10 T cell receptor beta chains listed next were all sequenced from one sample in a study of beta chain features in type 1 diabetes. Study conclusions and caveats: Shortening that was moderate but significant affected the TCRB CDR3s of Type 1 diabetes patients in all four CD4+ subsets.

No cognate antigen is known for these TCRs. The study reverse transcribed the entire isolated RNA, so it sequenced expressed TCRB transcripts. Sequenced by immunoSEQ multiplex PCR; TCRdb stores in-frame clones only, minus some. This table holds over 600,000 clones, roughly an eighth found once. Sequenced material: naive CD4+ T cells from blood. The receptors originated from a young man with type 1 diabetes.

This clone was seen a handful of times. The chain carries TRBV20-1 and TRBJ1-2; D not certain. This CDR3 is 11 amino acids long. Germline V lookup: CDR1 DFQATT, CDR2 SNEGSKA (reference sequence). Trimming pared 2 bases from V and 8 bases from J, leaving 9 bases between. The CDR3 region has the DNA TGCAGTGCTAGAATAGAGGGCGGCTACACCTTC. This translates into CSARIEGGYTF.

V and J are TRBV5-6 and TRBJ1-5, with a weak D call TRBD1 (5 bases). The CDR3 extends over 14 amino acids. V was shortened by 0 bases and J by 1 base, with 5 bases between the two germline ends. The germline V gene encodes CDR1 SGHDT and CDR2 YYEEEE. CDR3 protein: CASSLAGSNQPQHF. The CDR3 DNA sequence: TGTGCCAGCAGCTTGGCAGGGAGCAATCAGCCCCAGCATTTT.

The chain joins TRBV4-2 to TRBJ2-2; 12 nucleotides line up with TRBD2. The trim removed 5 bases at V and 6 bases at J, leaving 4 bases unmatched. The CDR3 length is 15 residues. The germline V gene has CDR1 LGHNA and CDR2 YNFKEQ. The CDR3 sequence is CASSYPSGGAGELFF. As DNA, the CDR3 is TGTGCCAGCAGCTACCCTAGCGGGGGGGCCGGGGAGCTGTTTTTT.

The chain uses TRBV2 and TRBJ2-1, with D unclear. Germline V lookup: CDR1 SNHLY, CDR2 FYNNEI. The germline V and J ends were trimmed by 8 bases and 4 bases, with 12 bases remaining between them. This CDR3 comprises 13 residues. In DNA, the CDR3 is TGTGCCAGCTTTCGTATCCCTTACAATGAGCAGTTCTTC. Protein product: CASFRIPYNEQFF.

V and J are TRBV28 and TRBJ2-6; 9 bases are shared with TRBD1. The V gene end was trimmed by 8 bases and the J gene end by 1 base; junction bases not matched to a gene: 6. This CDR3 has 16 amino acids. Germline loops: CDR1 MDHEN, CDR2 SYDVKM. The DNA of the CDR3 is TGTGCCAGCGAAGGGACAGGGACTTCTGGGGCCAACGTCCTGACTTTC. This gives the protein CASEGTGTSGANVLTF.

A few counts support this clone. This chain connects TRBV9 to TRBJ1-3; D is ambiguous. Germline assignment: CDR1 SGDLS and CDR2 YYNGEE. This CDR3 region has 13 residues. Trimming took 3 bases from V and 7 from J, leaving 11 bases between them. CDR3 bases: TGTGCCAGCAGCGCGACAACCCGGAACACCATATATTTT. Encoded protein: CASSATTRNTIYF.

This clone has just a few counts. The chain combines TRBV7-2 with TRBJ2-6; D may be TRBD1 or TRBD2 (6 bases each). CDR1 is SGHTA and CDR2 is FQGNSA in the germline V gene. This CDR3 contains 19 residues. The germline V and J ends were trimmed by 4 bases and 0 bases, with 19 bases remaining between them. CDR3 in amino acids: CASSSLVGGRFSGANVLTF. The CDR3 nucleotides read TGTGCCAGCAGCTCCTTAGTCGGGGGCCGATTCTCTGGGGCCAACGTCCTGACTTTC.

This clone was picked up one time. V gene TRBV11-3 combines with J gene TRBJ2-2; D might be TRBD1 (7 bases). The germline V gene has CDR1 SGHNT and CDR2 YENEEA. The germline V and J ends were trimmed by 5 bases and 5 bases, with 15 bases remaining between them. The CDR3 contains 15 residues. The DNA for the CDR3 is TGTGCCAGCAGCCTGCGACAGGGAGGTACCGGGGAGCTGTTTTTT. This encodes CASSLRQGGTGELFF.

The chain employs TRBV5-6 and TRBJ1-6; 9 bases are a match to TRBD1. From germline, CDR1 is SGHDT and CDR2 YYEEEE. There are 17 residues in the CDR3. J was trimmed by 7 bases and V by 1 base; bases with no gene match: 9. CDR3 sequence reads: CASSLRDRDLGNSPLHF. The CDR3 bases are TGTGCCAGCAGCTTGCGGGACAGGGATCTAGGAAATTCACCCCTCCACTTT.

This clone was seen only a few times. This CDR3 is CASSLVTARNQPQHF. In nucleotides, the CDR3 is TGTGCCAGCAGCTTAGTAACGGCTCGGAATCAGCCCCAGCATTTT. V usage is TRBV7-8 and J usage is TRBJ1-5; no clear D gene. V lost 1 base and J lost 4, with 11 bases in between. The CDR3 is 15 amino acids. Germline V gene sequence: CDR1 SGHVS, CDR2 FQNEAQ.